This record covers a single T cell receptor (beta chain). Libraries were prepared by immunoSEQ multiplex PCR; TCRdb keeps only in-frame clonotypes and omits some of them. The sample yields 300,000 to 350,000 clones, about nine tenths seen once. The V and J ends lost 1 base and 10 bases respectively, with 10 bases between them. Per the germline V gene, CDR1 is SGHVS and CDR2 is FQNEAQ. The CDR3 is made up of 12 amino acids. This entry is derived from a study of blood T cell repertoires in COVID-19. In the study overall: There were acute and convalescent COVID-19 samples, and they came from the United States, Italy and Spain. From T cells, B-cell-depleted T cells, or PBMCs came the material, which was cDNA or gDNA.

Assignment of participants to cohorts was predicated upon participant-reported clinical history. Contact with a PCR-confirmed or clinician-diagnosed COVID-19 case occurred within 2 weeks of entry. The sample taken for sequencing was PBMCs or T cells enriched from blood (not recorded which). This chain links TRBV7-8 with TRBJ1-1; D is unresolved. This receptor was taken from a young woman who had been exposed to COVID-19. The CDR3 loop is CASSLGEEVAFF. CDR3 DNA sequence: TGTGCCAGCAGCTTAGGGGAGGAGGTAGCTTTCTTT.